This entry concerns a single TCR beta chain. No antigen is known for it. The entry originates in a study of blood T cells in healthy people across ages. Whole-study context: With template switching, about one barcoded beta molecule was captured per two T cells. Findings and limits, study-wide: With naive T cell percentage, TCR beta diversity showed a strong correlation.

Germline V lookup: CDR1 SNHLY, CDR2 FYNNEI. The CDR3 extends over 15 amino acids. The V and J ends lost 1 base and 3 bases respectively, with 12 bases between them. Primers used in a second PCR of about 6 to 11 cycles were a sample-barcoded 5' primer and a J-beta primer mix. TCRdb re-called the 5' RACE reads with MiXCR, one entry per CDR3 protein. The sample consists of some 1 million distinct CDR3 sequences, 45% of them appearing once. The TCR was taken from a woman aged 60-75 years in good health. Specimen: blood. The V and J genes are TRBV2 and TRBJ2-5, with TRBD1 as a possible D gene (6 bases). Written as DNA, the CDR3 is TGTGCCAGCAGTGAAGGGGGTCAGGGGAAAGAGACCCAGTACTTC. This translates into CASSEGGQGKETQYF.